These 28 T cell receptor beta chains were sequenced from one sample in a study of control samples from healthy donors and cancer patients. Method: immunoSEQ multiplex PCR; TCRdb's copy keeps in-frame clones and lacks some. The sample includes 100,000 to 150,000 clones, about 90% seen only once; the top ten take approximately 2.2%. The sample comprised blood. The receptors were sampled from a woman between 45 and 60 years old in good health.

V is TRBV5-4 and J is TRBJ2-7, with 9 bases identical to TRBD2. V shed 4 bases, J shed 4 bases, and the junction held 12 bases outside the gene matches. In germline, CDR1 is SGHNT, CDR2 YYREEE (reference sequence). The CDR3 has 16 amino acids. CDR3 region: CASSLAGSGSRYEQYF. As DNA, the CDR3 is TGTGCCAGCAGCCTGGCGGGTAGCGGGAGTAGGTACGAGCAGTACTTC.

This clone has a single count. V and J are TRBV28 and TRBJ1-5; D remains ambiguous. The V gene lost 6 bases and the J gene lost 5 bases, with 14 bases spanning the gap. Germline CDR1 and CDR2: MDHEN and SYDVKM. The CDR3 consists of 14 residues. The CDR3 loop reads CASSPPRTYQPQHF. CDR3 in DNA: TGTGCCAGCAGCCCTCCCCGGACCTATCAGCCCCAGCATTTT.

This sequence joins TRBV19 and TRBJ1-2, with D maybe TRBD1 (5 bases). This CDR3 contains 12 residues. Germline V gene sequence: CDR1 LNHDA, CDR2 SQIVND (reference sequence). Trimming removed 6 bases from V and 8 bases from J, with 13 bases in between. This CDR3 is CASREGTGGYTF. CDR3 coding DNA: TGTGCCAGTAGGGAAGGGACCGGAGGCTACACCTTC.

The chain combines TRBV5-1 with TRBJ2-5, with TRBD1 matching 9 bases. The J segment lost 2 bases and the V segment lost 4 bases, leaving 3 bases of the junction unmatched. Germline-derived CDR1 and CDR2 are SGHRS and YFSETQ. The CDR3 extends over 14 amino acids. In DNA form, the CDR3 reads TGCGCCAGCAGCCAAGGGACAGGGCAAGAGACCCAGTACTTC. This sequence encodes CASSQGTGQETQYF.

The rearrangement joins TRBV11-2 to TRBJ1-1; D ambiguous. Germline loops: CDR1 SGHAT, CDR2 FQNNGV. V lost 2 bases, J lost 1 base, and 11 bases lay in between. The CDR3 totals 15 residues. The CDR3 reads CASSLQLAGNTEAFF. As DNA, the CDR3 is TGTGCCAGCAGCTTACAGTTGGCGGGGAACACTGAAGCTTTCTTT.

The V gene is TRBV19, the J gene TRBJ1-5; D might be TRBD1 (6 bases). The CDR3 runs 15 residues. The V gene lost 10 bases and the J gene lost 5 bases, with 21 bases spanning the gap. Germline V gene data show CDR1 as LNHDA and CDR2 as SQIVND (reference sequence). The CDR3 sequence: CATSVQGPGYQPQHF. CDR3 DNA: TGTGCCACCTCAGTTCAGGGGCCAGGCTATCAGCCCCAGCATTTT.

The V and J genes are TRBV12-3 or TRBV12-4 and TRBJ1-6, with 9 bases fitting TRBD1. CDR3 size: 12 residues. With V trimmed by 11 bases and J by 10 bases, 6 bases remained unmatched. The CDR3 is CASTGGGSPLHF. The CDR3 nucleotides read TGTGCCTCTACAGGGGGCGGATCACCCCTCCACTTT.

The genes are TRBV14 and TRBJ2-3; the D is unclear. V was trimmed by 4 bases and J by 4 bases, leaving 9 bases between them. CDR1 is SGHDN and CDR2 is FVKESK in the germline V gene. This CDR3 has 13 residues. Written as DNA, the CDR3 is TGTGCCAGCAGCCCCCACCTGGCAGATACGCAGTATTTT. It yields the protein CASSPHLADTQYF.

This rearrangement joins TRBV2 to TRBJ1-1; the D gene is possibly TRBD1 (6 bases). CDR3 size: 14 residues. V lost 3 bases to trimming and J lost 8 bases, with 16 bases between them. The V gene's germline CDR1 is SNHLY and CDR2 FYNNEI. DNA of the CDR3: TGTGCCAGCAGTGAGGTGCAGGGACAAACAGAAGCTTTCTTT. Translated, it gives CASSEVQGQTEAFF.

This clone was recorded only once. The rearrangement links TRBV4-2 to TRBJ2-1, with TRBD2 identical over 7 bases. CDR3 length equals 16 residues. J lost 6 bases, V lost 4 bases, and 12 bases had no gene match. Germline loops: CDR1 LGHNA, CDR2 YNFKEQ. DNA for the CDR3: TGTGCCAGCAGCCGCAACTCGGGAGGACGTGGCAATGAGCAGTTCTTC. It encodes CASSRNSGGRGNEQFF.

The chain is built from TRBV5-1 and TRBJ1-4; D perhaps matches TRBD1 (5 bases). Germline V gives CDR1 SGHRS, CDR2 YFSETQ. The CDR3 loop spans 17 amino acids. Trimming cost V 2 bases and J 8 bases, with 22 bases left between them. The CDR3 reads CASSFQGAVQTGEKLFF. The CDR3 coding sequence is TGCGCCAGCAGCTTCCAGGGCGCGGTACAAACGGGGGAAAAACTGTTTTTT.

The chain carries TRBV3-1 (or the pseudogene TRBV3-2) and TRBJ2-7, with D unclear. The CDR3 covers 12 residues. The germline gives CDR1 LGHDT, CDR2 YNNKEL (reference sequence). V was shortened by 3 bases and J by 6 bases, with 9 bases between the two germline ends. In nucleotides, the CDR3 is TGTGCCAGCAGCCAGGCAAACGGCGAGCAGTACTTC. Residues: CASSQANGEQYF.

The V gene is TRBV3-1 (or the pseudogene TRBV3-2), the J gene TRBJ1-2; 9 nucleotides line up with TRBD1. The CDR3 has 15 residues. The V segment lost 0 bases and the J segment 7 bases; nucleotides outside the gene matches: 6. The V gene's germline CDR1 is LGHDT and CDR2 YNNKEL (reference sequence). The CDR3 loop is CASSQDRLTGGGYTF. The CDR3 DNA reads TGTGCCAGCAGCCAAGATCGACTGACAGGGGGTGGCTACACCTTC.

This clone appeared once. This chain links TRBV30 with TRBJ1-1; D call uncertain. Trimming took off 5 bases at V and 0 bases at J, with 10 bases between the two ends. The length of the CDR3 is 13 residues. In germline, CDR1 is GTSNPN, CDR2 SVGIG (reference sequence). The CDR3 here is CAWLQAVNTEAFF. In DNA, the CDR3 is TGTGCCTGGCTGCAGGCTGTGAACACTGAAGCTTTCTTT.

On this clone itself: Additional DNA sequences in this sample encode the identical CDR3. The chain links TRBV12-3 or TRBV12-4 to TRBJ1-2; no definite D call. The CDR3 contains 13 residues. The V end lost 3 bases, the J end lost 2 bases, and 7 bases lay between the germline ends. In nucleotides, the CDR3 is TGTGCCAGCAGTTTCGGCAGGAACTATGGCTACACCTTC. Translation: CASSFGRNYGYTF.

This rearrangement joins TRBV9 to TRBJ1-4; D gene ambiguous. This CDR3 is 16 amino acids long. The V end lost 0 bases, the J end lost 0 bases, and 9 bases lay between the germline ends. Germline V CDR1 and CDR2: SGDLS, YYNGEE. The CDR3 nucleotides are TGTGCCAGCAGCGTAGGTGGGCTTACAACTAATGAAAAACTGTTTTTT. This codes for CASSVGGLTTNEKLFF.

The chain links TRBV6-5 to TRBJ1-1; 8 bases agree with TRBD1. CDR1 and CDR2 (germline): MNHEY, SVGAGI. The CDR3 is 14 amino acids. The J segment lost 6 bases and the V segment lost 7 bases, leaving 10 bases of the junction unmatched. In nucleotides, the CDR3 is TGTGCCAGCACCAAGGACAGGGCGGATTCTGAAGCTTTCTTT. It encodes CASTKDRADSEAFF.

Of note for this clone: Mismatch with germline at one junction end may stem from a read error. V and J are TRBV19 and TRBJ1-6; TRBD1 is a possible D gene (5 bases). In germline, CDR1 is LNHDA, CDR2 SQIVND (reference sequence). The CDR3 is made up of 14 amino acids. CDR3 protein: CASSIWDGESRLNF. The DNA for the CDR3 is TGTGCCAGTAGTATATGGGACGGGGAGTCTCGCCTTAACTTT.

The chain couples TRBV2 to TRBJ1-2; D uncertain. Germline V CDR1 and CDR2: SNHLY, FYNNEI. The CDR3 runs 16 residues. V dropped 10 bases and J dropped 2 bases, with 23 bases sitting between them. In DNA form, the CDR3 reads TGTGCCATTTACCACGCCTTCGACTCACCGAACTATGGCTACACCTTC. Translation: CAIYHAFDSPNYGYTF.

The chain carries TRBV6-5 and TRBJ1-1; D not certain. CDR1 is MNHEY, CDR2 SVGAGI, per germline. CDR3 length: 16 residues. V lost 2 bases to trimming and J lost 7 bases, with 20 bases between them. The CDR3 DNA reads as TGTGCCAGCAGTTACGGGTCACACAGACTAAAGAATGAAGCTTTCTTT. Translating gives CASSYGSHRLKNEAFF.

The rearrangement joins TRBV19 to TRBJ2-2; no definite D call. The V gene lost 3 bases and the J gene lost 0 bases, with 11 bases spanning the gap. The germline V gene encodes CDR1 LNHDA and CDR2 SQIVND (reference sequence). The CDR3 length is 16 residues. CDR3 nucleotides: TGTGCCAGTAGTATTTCATGGGCCGCGAACACCGGGGAGCTGTTTTTT. This gives the protein CASSISWAANTGELFF.

The rearrangement links TRBV28 to TRBJ2-7; 9 nucleotides agree with TRBD1. CDR1 is MDHEN and CDR2 is SYDVKM in the germline V gene. Trimming took 6 bases from V and 2 from J; bases not matched to a gene: 11. The CDR3 extends over 16 amino acids. The CDR3 loop is CASSPAGQGAAYEQYF. For the CDR3, the DNA is TGTGCCAGCAGCCCCGCGGGACAGGGCGCTGCCTACGAGCAGTACTTC.

Here the CDR3 reads CASSRTGVNTEAFF. In DNA, the CDR3 is TGTGCCAGCAGTAGGACAGGTGTGAACACTGAAGCTTTCTTT. This chain connects TRBV27 to TRBJ1-1, with TRBD1 matching 7 bases. The CDR3 totals 14 residues. Germline V gives CDR1 MNHEY, CDR2 SMNVEV (reference sequence). Unmatched junction bases numbered 3, after V lost 5 bases and J lost 0 bases.

V is TRBV4-1 and J is TRBJ1-5, with TRBD1 as a possible D gene (5 bases). This CDR3 comprises 16 residues. Trimming stripped 1 base from V and 3 bases from J, with 13 bases between. Germline-derived CDR1 and CDR2 are MGHRA and YSYEKL. CDR3 DNA: TGCGCCAGCAGCCAAGTTGGAGACAGCAACAATCAGCCCCAGCATTTT. It is translated as CASSQVGDSNNQPQHF.

The chain has TRBV6-5 and TRBJ2-1; 10 nucleotides agree with TRBD1. The CDR3 is 13 amino acids. V gave up 9 bases and J gave up 9 bases; unmatched junction bases: 8. Germline V gene data show CDR1 as MNHEY and CDR2 as SVGAGI. The CDR3 loop is CASSGQGSTEQFF. The CDR3 DNA follows: TGTGCCAGTTCGGGACAGGGGAGTACTGAGCAGTTCTTC.

This rearrangement joins TRBV5-5 to TRBJ2-7; D is ambiguous. V gave up 0 bases and J gave up 7 bases, with 11 bases separating them. Germline V lookup: CDR1 SGHKS, CDR2 YYEKEE (reference sequence). CDR3 length: 13 amino acids. For the CDR3, the DNA is TGTGCCAGCAGCTTGGGTCATAGGGTGGAGCAGTACTTC. It specifies CASSLGHRVEQYF.

On this clone: Within the sample, other DNA sequences also encode this same CDR3. The rearrangement links TRBV2 to TRBJ1-5; D not resolved. V lost 4 bases to trimming and J lost 2 bases, with 9 bases between them. CDR1 is SNHLY and CDR2 is FYNNEI in the germline V gene. The CDR3 has 14 residues. Here the CDR3 reads CASSGGQGNQPQHF. The DNA for the CDR3 is TGTGCCAGCAGTGGAGGGCAGGGCAATCAGCCCCAGCATTTT.

The chain has TRBV18 and TRBJ1-4; D is ambiguous. Per germline, CDR1 KGHSH and CDR2 LQKENI. V lost 3 bases, J lost 8 bases, and 13 bases lay in between. The CDR3 runs 14 residues. The CDR3 bases are TGTGCCAGCTCACCCTTGGCAGAAGGGGAAAAACTGTTTTTT. This encodes CASSPLAEGEKLFF.